This T cell receptor (beta chain) originates from a study of early T cells in non-severe SARS-CoV-2 infection. TCRdb recomputed calls from the 5' RACE reads with MiXCR, one row per CDR3 protein. The sample lists some 64,000 distinct CDR3 sequences; 18% were seen once. This clonotype was picked up many times. Losses at the gene ends were 4 bases for V and 6 bases for J; bases not matched to a gene: 6. The CDR3 loop spans 15 amino acids. CDR1 is SGHRS, CDR2 YFSETQ, per germline. The material sequenced was whole blood, taken at baseline. The origin of this receptor is an adult who was a healthcare worker with PCR-confirmed SARS-CoV-2 infection or an uninfected control (not recorded which). The V gene is TRBV5-1, the J gene TRBJ1-6, with TRBD1 matching over 8 bases. This CDR3 reads CASSPIDRGNSPLHF. The CDR3 region has the DNA TGCGCCAGCAGCCCGATCGACAGGGGTAATTCACCCCTCCACTTT.